This T cell receptor beta chain emerged from a study of cytomegalovirus exposure and HLA in healthy donors. Findings of the study overall: In a later analysis, TCR beta V- and J-gene trimming showed a link to a missense DCLRE1C variant. Earlier analysis found most TCR beta V segments productive about 87% or about 30% of the time.

Trimming removed 5 bases at V and 5 bases at J, with 10 bases between. Germline V gives CDR1 LNHDA, CDR2 SQIVND (reference sequence). The CDR3 is made up of 13 amino acids. PCR used 60 Vbeta primers and 13 Jbeta primers. TCRdb keeps only in-frame clones here, not all; method: immunoSEQ multiplex PCR. This sample has 90,000 to 150,000 clones, with 15% found just once. This clone was picked up many times. Its specificity is not known. Sequencing used PBMCs. The TCR comes from a woman aged 18-29 years in good health and CMV-seronegative. V and J are TRBV19 and TRBJ1-5, with D unclear. The CDR3 coding sequence is TGTGCCAGTAGTCCGGGAAGGGATCAGCCCCAGCATTTT. It translates to CASSPGRDQPQHF.